The sample holds many counts of the clone carrying this TCR beta chain. With V trimmed by 5 bases and J by 5 bases, 6 bases remained unmatched. This CDR3 has 15 amino acids. Germline values: CDR1 SGHVS, CDR2 FQNEAQ. MiXCR, run by TCRdb on the 5' RACE reads, gives a single entry per CDR3 protein. This sample has under 600,000 distinct CDR3 sequences; about 20% occur once, and the top ten carry 7% to 9%. The sample belongs to a study of T-cell memory formation after mild COVID-19. Looking at the study overall: Clustering of TCRs was largely donor specific.

The chain employs TRBV7-8 and TRBJ2-1, with TRBD2 matching over 10 bases. The sequence was obtained from an adult woman who had mild COVID-19 (a few samples of this study predate the infection). Cell type and time point are not known. Sequences were obtained from PBMCs or a T cell subset sorted from them (not recorded which). The CDR3 nucleotides read TGTGCCAGCAGCCCGACTAGCGGGTTCGACAATGAGCAGTTCTTC. As protein: CASSPTSGFDNEQFF.